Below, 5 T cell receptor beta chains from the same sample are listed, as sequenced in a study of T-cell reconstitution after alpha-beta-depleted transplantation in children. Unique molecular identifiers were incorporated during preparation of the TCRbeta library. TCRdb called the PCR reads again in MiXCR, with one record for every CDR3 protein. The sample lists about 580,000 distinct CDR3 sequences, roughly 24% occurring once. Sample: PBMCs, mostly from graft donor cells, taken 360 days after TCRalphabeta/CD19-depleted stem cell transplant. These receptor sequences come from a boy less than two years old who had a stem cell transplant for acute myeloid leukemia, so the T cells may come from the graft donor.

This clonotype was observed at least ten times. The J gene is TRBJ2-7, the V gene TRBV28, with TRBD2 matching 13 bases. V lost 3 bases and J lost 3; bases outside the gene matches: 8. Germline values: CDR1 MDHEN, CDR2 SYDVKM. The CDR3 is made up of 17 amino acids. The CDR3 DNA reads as TGTGCCAGCAGTTTGCCGTCGACTAGCGGGGGGTTCTACGAGCAGTACGTC. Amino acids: CASSLPSTSGGFYEQYV.

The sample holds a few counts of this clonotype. CDR3 region: CAISVPSGYEQYF. DNA of the CDR3: TGTGCCATCAGTGTGCCTAGCGGGTACGAGCAGTACTTC. The rearrangement joins TRBV10-3 to TRBJ2-7; the match to TRBD2 covers 8 bases. The CDR3 contains 13 residues. Germline trimming cut 4 bases from V and 4 bases from J; bases unmatched to any gene: 3. Germline V gives CDR1 ENHRY, CDR2 SYGVKD.

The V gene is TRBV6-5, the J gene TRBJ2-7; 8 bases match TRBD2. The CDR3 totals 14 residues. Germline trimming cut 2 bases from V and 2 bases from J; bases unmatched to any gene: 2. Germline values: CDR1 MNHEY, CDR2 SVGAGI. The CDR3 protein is CASSYQRGTYEQYF. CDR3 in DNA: TGTGCCAGCAGTTACCAGCGGGGGACCTACGAGCAGTACTTC.

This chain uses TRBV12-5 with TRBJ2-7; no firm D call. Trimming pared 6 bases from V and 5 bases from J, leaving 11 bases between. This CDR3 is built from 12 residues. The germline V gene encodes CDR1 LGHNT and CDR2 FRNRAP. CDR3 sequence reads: CASGWSENEQYF. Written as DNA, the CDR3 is TGTGCTAGTGGCTGGTCCGAAAACGAGCAGTACTTC. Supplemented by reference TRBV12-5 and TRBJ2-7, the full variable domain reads DARVTQTPRHKVTEMGQEVTMRCQPILGHNTVFWYRQTMMQGLELLAYFRNRAPLDDSGMPKDRFSAEMPDATLATLKIQPSEPRDSAVYFCASGWSENEQYFGPGTRLTVT.

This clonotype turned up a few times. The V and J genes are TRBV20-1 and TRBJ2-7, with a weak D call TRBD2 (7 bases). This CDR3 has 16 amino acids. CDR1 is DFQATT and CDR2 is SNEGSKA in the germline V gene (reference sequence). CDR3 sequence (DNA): TGCTGTCCCACGGGCGGGGGCGCCTCCCACTACTACGAGCAGTACGTC. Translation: CCPTGGGASHYYEQYV.